The 2 T cell receptor beta chains below were found in one sample sequenced in a study of regulatory T cells in long-lasting Graves disease. For TCR beta, libraries came from iRepertoire HTBI primers and Arm-PCR of CDR3 regions. From the multiplex PCR reads, TCRdb called clonotypes with MiXCR, one entry per CDR3 protein. The sample lists about 380,000 distinct CDR3 sequences, roughly a sixth occurring once. Indicated time point: newly diagnosed GD, antithyroid drugs for less than 3 months. Following extraction of RNA from PBMCs, that RNA was used to make the TCR library. Here the sequenced sample was peripheral blood mononuclear cells (PBMCs), taken at new diagnosis, from a patient treated with antithyroid drugs. The source is a female donor with Graves disease.

This clonotype was detected ten times or more. The genes are TRBV3-1 and TRBJ1-2; D not resolved. The CDR3 is made up of 14 amino acids. The ends were cut back, 0 bases at V and 4 bases at J, with 9 bases in the middle. Per the germline V gene, CDR1 is LGHDT and CDR2 is YNNKEL (reference sequence). The CDR3: CASSQDLVGYGYTF. In nucleotides, the CDR3 is TGTGCCAGCAGCCAAGATCTTGTGGGCTATGGCTACACCTTC. The full variable domain, completed using reference TRBV3-1 and TRBJ1-2, is DTAVSQTPKYLVTQMGNDKSIKCEQNLGHDTMYWYKQDSKKFLKIMFSYNNKELIINETVPNRFSPKSPDKAHLNLHINSLELGDSAVYFCASSQDLVGYGYTFGSGTRLTVV.

This clonotype was seen at least ten times. The rearrangement links TRBV5-1 to TRBJ1-1, with a tentative D call TRBD1 (6 bases). Trimming cost V 4 bases and J 0 bases, with 13 bases left between them. This CDR3 comprises 15 residues. Germline CDR1 SGHRS, CDR2 YFSETQ. CDR3 protein: CASSPQTGLNTEAFF. CDR3 nucleotide sequence: TGCGCCAGCAGCCCACAGACAGGCTTGAACACTGAAGCTTTCTTT.